This T cell receptor beta chain comes out of a study of response to subunit inactivated influenza vaccine. Trimming left V 2 bases short and J 3 bases short, with 12 bases between. The CDR3 totals 14 residues. The germline gives CDR1 DFQATT, CDR2 SNEGSKA (reference sequence). There are a few counts of this clonotype. TCRdb re-analysed the RT-PCR reads in MiXCR, keeping a single row per CDR3 protein. The data show some 520,000 distinct CDR3 sequences, 15% to 20% seen once. The chain couples TRBV20-1 to TRBJ2-3, with D possibly being TRBD2 (7 bases). This specimen was CD4+ T cells sorted from PBMCs, taken less than 25 months after vaccination. The receptor comes from a man aged 50-75 years who received an inactivated influenza vaccine. The CDR3 coding sequence is TGCAGTGCTAGAAAAGGGGGGGGGACAGATACGCAGTATTTT. This translates into CSARKGGGTDTQYF.